This TCR beta chain comes out of a study of human T cells and chemical hapten exposure. Time point noted: patch test 1, 2 weeks after DPC sensitization. As for treatment: therapeutic diphenylcyclopropenone sensitization with weekly scalp DPC. It was unfractionated whole blood from which total RNA was extracted. Investigators collected blood before applying each patch test. J was trimmed by 1 base and V by 6 bases; bases with no gene match: 9. Germline V CDR1 and CDR2: SNHLY, FYNNEI. The CDR3 sequence is 16 residues long. As to this clonotype: The antigen remains undetermined.

TCRdb re-called the RACE reads with MiXCR, one entry per CDR3 protein. The sample records 35,000 or so distinct CDR3 sequences, 6% to 7% being singletons. Study-wide findings and caveats: No change in TCRs above 1 in 1000 frequency was produced by DPC sensitization.

This TCR was recovered from a young woman with alopecia areata. Some clones in this sample may be carry-over from other donors' samples. The chain recombines TRBV2 with TRBJ2-7, with 10 nucleotides matching TRBD2. This specimen consisted of whole blood, obtained in connection with sensitization to the hapten diphenylcyclopropenone (DPC). The CDR3 DNA sequence: TGTGCCAGCAGAGGCTTACTAGCGGGGATATCCTACGAGCAGTACTTC. Its translation: CASRGLLAGISYEQYF.